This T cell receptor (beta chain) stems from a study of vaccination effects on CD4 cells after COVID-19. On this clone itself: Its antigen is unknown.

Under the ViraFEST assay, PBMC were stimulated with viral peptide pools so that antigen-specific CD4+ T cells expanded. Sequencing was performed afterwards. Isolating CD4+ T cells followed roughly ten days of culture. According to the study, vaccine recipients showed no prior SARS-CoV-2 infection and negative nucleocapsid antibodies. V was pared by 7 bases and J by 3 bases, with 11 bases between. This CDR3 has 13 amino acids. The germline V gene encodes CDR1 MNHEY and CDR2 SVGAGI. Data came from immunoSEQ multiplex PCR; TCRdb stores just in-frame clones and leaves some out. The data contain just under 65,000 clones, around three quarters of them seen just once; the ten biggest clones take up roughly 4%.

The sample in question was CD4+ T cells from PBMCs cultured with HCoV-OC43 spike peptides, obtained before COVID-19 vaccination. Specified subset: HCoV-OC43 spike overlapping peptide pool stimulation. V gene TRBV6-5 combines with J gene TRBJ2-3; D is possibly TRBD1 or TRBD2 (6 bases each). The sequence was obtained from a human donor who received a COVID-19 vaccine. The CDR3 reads CASKQGGTDTQYF. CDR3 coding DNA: TGTGCCAGCAAACAGGGAGGTACAGATACGCAGTATTTT.